This TCR beta chain was sequenced in a study of T cell repertoires in cytomegalovirus infection. Overall study context: An indication of both CMV infection and matching HLA type came from public TCR beta signatures.

In TCRdb, the reads were re-called with MiXCR into one record per CDR3 protein. The sample lists about 830,000 distinct CDR3 sequences, over 25% occurring once. Notes on the study in general: There were HLA-C-restricted CMV-specific TCR beta clonotypes dominating the ex vivo response. Cumulative public TCR beta family frequency identified carriers of CMV plus the relevant HLA.

Points on this clonotype: The antigen is not known.

The TCR originated in a human donor in good health (CMV status not recorded). Some clones in this sample may be carry-over from other donors' samples. This specimen was cultured CD8+ T cells from PBMCs, taken from culture after CMV antigen stimulation.

This chain's CDR3 is CAISEFSTSNQPQHF. Here the CDR3 DNA reads TGTGCCATCAGTGAGTTCTCAACTAGCAATCAGCCCCAGCATTTT. The V call is TRBV10-3, the J call TRBJ1-5; D uncertain. In germline, CDR1 is ENHRY, CDR2 SYGVKD. Deletions cut 1 base from V and 0 bases from J, with 7 bases between. This CDR3 has 15 amino acids.